The 27 T cell receptor beta chains below come from one sample, sequenced in a study of blood T cells in healthy people across ages. Primed by a sample-barcoded 5' primer and a J-beta primer mix, a second PCR proceeded for about 6 to 12 cycles. In TCRdb, the 5' RACE reads were re-called with MiXCR into one record per CDR3 protein. The table lists approximately 2,000,000 distinct CDR3 sequences, approximately 40% of them singletons. Input material: blood. These receptors were collected from a human donor in good health.

This chain joins TRBV7-6 and TRBJ1-2, with 8 bases matching TRBD1. Germline V gives CDR1 SGHVS, CDR2 FNYEAQ. This CDR3 contains 14 residues. J was trimmed by 3 bases and V by 6 bases; bases with no gene match: 6. This CDR3 reads CASSKQTGDYGYTF. CDR3 nucleotides: TGTGCCAGCAGTAAACAGACAGGGGACTATGGCTACACCTTC.

The chain recombines TRBV20-1 with TRBJ2-1, with D perhaps matching TRBD1 (6 bases). CDR1 and CDR2 (germline): DFQATT, SNEGSKA (reference sequence). The V gene lost 3 bases and the J gene lost 3 bases, with 15 bases spanning the gap. The CDR3 consists of 15 residues. The CDR3 region is CSARYGTSFYNEQFF. In DNA form, the CDR3 reads TGCAGTGCTAGGTACGGGACATCTTTCTACAATGAGCAGTTCTTC.

The V gene is TRBV9, the J gene TRBJ2-5; D is undetermined. This CDR3 contains 16 residues. Germline V gene lookup returns CDR1 SGDLS and CDR2 YYNGEE. The ends were cut back, 2 bases at V and 2 bases at J, with 16 bases in the middle. DNA for the CDR3: TGTGCCAGCAGCGTGAGCCAGAGCTACGGGCAAGAGACCCAGTACTTC. This translates into CASSVSQSYGQETQYF.

This clonotype was detected ten times or more. The chain is built from TRBV4-2 and TRBJ1-2, with 7 bases fitting TRBD1. In germline, CDR1 is LGHNA, CDR2 YNFKEQ. This CDR3 is built from 17 residues. V dropped 0 bases and J dropped 3; count of bases not matched to a gene: 10. As DNA, the CDR3 is TGTGCCAGCAGCCAAGATTCCATTGGACAGGCCTACTATGGCTACACCTTC. Protein: CASSQDSIGQAYYGYTF.

This clonotype is a singleton in its sample. The chain employs TRBV20-1 and TRBJ2-1, with 14 positions matching TRBD2. The CDR3 consists of 15 residues. CDR1 and CDR2 (germline): DFQATT, SNEGSKA (reference sequence). V lost 4 bases and J lost 9; bases outside the gene matches: 8. The CDR3 sequence: CSATGLAGGMGEQFF. The CDR3 DNA reads as TGCAGTGCTACTGGACTAGCGGGGGGCATGGGTGAGCAGTTCTTC.

The J gene is TRBJ2-5, the V gene TRBV29-1, with 7 positions matching TRBD1. Germline CDR1 and CDR2: SQVTM and ANQGSEA. There are 12 residues in the CDR3. V lost 7 bases to trimming and J lost 5 bases; unmatched junction nucleotides: 7. The CDR3 nucleotides are TGCAGCGGTTCACAGGGGTCGGAGACCCAGTACTTC. The encoded protein is CSGSQGSETQYF.

This sequence joins TRBV4-3 and TRBJ1-2, with 9 bases lining up with TRBD1. Germline loops: CDR1 LGHNA, CDR2 YSLEER. This CDR3 region has 15 residues. V dropped 2 bases and J dropped 4; count of bases not matched to a gene: 5. The CDR3 coding sequence is TGCGCCAGCAGCCAAACCGGGACAGGGCCCTATGGCTACACCTTC. The encoded protein is CASSQTGTGPYGYTF.

With respect to this clonotype: Compared with germline, one end of the junction differs, possibly owing to a read error. This chain joins TRBV12-3 or TRBV12-4 and TRBJ2-1, with 12 bases fitting TRBD2. The CDR3 loop spans 15 amino acids. The CDR3 nucleotides are TGTGCCAGCAAGACTAGCGGGGGCCCATACAGTGAGCAGTTCTTC. Its translation is CASKTSGGPYSEQFF.

This chain uses TRBV4-3 with TRBJ2-2, with D uncertain. Trimming took 0 bases from V and 0 from J, leaving 8 bases between them. Per the germline V gene, CDR1 is LGHNA and CDR2 is YSLEER. This CDR3 has 16 amino acids. This chain's CDR3 is CASSQDELTNTGELFF. CDR3 nucleotides: TGCGCCAGCAGCCAAGATGAACTAACGAACACCGGGGAGCTGTTTTTT.

A note on this clonotype: The junction shows a germline mismatch at one end, possibly a read error. This chain links TRBV7-7 with TRBJ2-1, with TRBD1 matching over 10 bases. Germline-derived CDR1 and CDR2 are SSHAT and FNYEAQ (reference sequence). There are 17 residues in the CDR3. CDR3 sequence reads: CASSPQTGTGVLDEQFF. Written as DNA, the CDR3 is TGTGCTAGCAGCCCCCAGACCGGGACAGGGGTTTTAGATGAGCAGTTCTTC. The complete variable domain, with remaining parts taken from reference TRBV7-7 and TRBJ2-1, reads GAGVSQSPRYKVTKRGQDVTLRCDPISSHATLYWYQQALGQGPEFLTYFNYEAQPDKSGLPSDRFSAERPEGSISTLTIQRTEQRDSAMYRCASSPQTGTGVLDEQFFGPGTRLTVL.

The genes are TRBV29-1 and TRBJ2-1; D gene unclear. Germline V lookup: CDR1 SQVTM, CDR2 ANQGSEA. The length of the CDR3 is 12 residues. With 6 bases removed from V and 9 bases from J, the gap between germline ends came to 15 bases. The CDR3 loop reads CSVYSIWGEQFF. The CDR3 DNA reads TGCAGCGTGTACAGTATTTGGGGTGAGCAGTTCTTC.

Regarding this clonotype: One end of the junction is discordant with germline, which a read error may explain. V and J are TRBV6-5 and TRBJ1-2; D gene uncertain. In germline, CDR1 is MNHEY, CDR2 SVGAGI. The CDR3 sequence is 15 residues long. The CDR3 spells CASTRGGRKNYGYIF. The CDR3 DNA is TGTGCCAGCACCCGAGGAGGCAGGAAAAACTATGGCTACATCTTC.

This chain uses TRBV5-5 with TRBJ2-7; D ambiguous. Trimming stripped 0 bases from V and 4 bases from J, with 11 bases between. The V gene's germline CDR1 is SGHKS and CDR2 YYEKEE (reference sequence). The CDR3 length is 14 residues. The CDR3 spells CASSLVYLSYEQYF. CDR3 nucleotides: TGTGCCAGCAGCTTGGTGTATTTGTCTTACGAGCAGTACTTC.

The V gene is TRBV7-3, the J gene TRBJ2-2; 14 positions agree with TRBD2. CDR3 length: 22 amino acids. Trimming at V came to 3 bases and at J to 2 bases, leaving 17 bases not matched to a gene. The V gene's germline CDR1 is SGHTA and CDR2 FQGTGA. The CDR3 nucleotides are TGTGCCAGCAGCTTTTCTAACCTCCCGGGACTAGCGGGGGTCATAAACACCGGGGAGCTGTTTTTT. It encodes CASSFSNLPGLAGVINTGELFF.

The chain links TRBV29-1 to TRBJ2-7; D is ambiguous. Germline lookup yields CDR1 SQVTM and CDR2 ANQGSEA. CDR3 length: 11 residues. Trimming cost V 4 bases and J 2 bases, with 6 bases left between them. CDR3: CSVATAYEQYF. CDR3 sequence (DNA): TGCAGCGTTGCTACAGCCTACGAGCAGTACTTC.

V and J are TRBV2 and TRBJ2-3; 8 nucleotides line up with TRBD1. Trimming cost V 6 bases and J 8 bases; bases outside gene matches: 10. CDR1 is SNHLY and CDR2 is FYNNEI in the germline V gene. The CDR3 sequence is 14 residues long. The CDR3 protein is CASRPDRAIGTQYF. The DNA of the CDR3 is TGTGCCAGCAGGCCGGACAGGGCTATAGGTACGCAGTATTTT.

The chain couples TRBV4-1 to TRBJ2-7, with 7 bases matching TRBD2. There are 16 residues in the CDR3. Germline V gene data show CDR1 as MGHRA and CDR2 as YSYEKL. J lost 4 bases, V lost 1 base, and 10 bases had no gene match. In DNA, the CDR3 is TGCGCCAGCAGCCAAGGTCCCGGACTAGGAGGTTACGAGCAGTACTTC. The encoded protein is CASSQGPGLGGYEQYF.

V and J are TRBV20-1 and TRBJ2-7; tentatively, D is TRBD2 (7 bases). The CDR3 covers 16 residues. Germline loops: CDR1 DFQATT, CDR2 SNEGSKA (reference sequence). V lost 0 bases and J lost 2, with 17 bases in between. This CDR3 is CSARDPGGRRTYEQYF. Here the CDR3 DNA reads TGCAGTGCTAGAGATCCGGGGGGCCGGCGAACCTACGAGCAGTACTTC.

The chain couples TRBV20-1 to TRBJ2-7; tentatively, D is TRBD2 (5 bases). V lost 6 bases to trimming and J lost 0 bases, with 12 bases between them. CDR1 and CDR2 (germline): DFQATT, SNEGSKA (reference sequence). The CDR3 spans 13 residues. CDR3 protein: CSARLGSSYEQYF. DNA of the CDR3: TGCAGTGCGCGCCTAGGGAGCTCCTACGAGCAGTACTTC.

This rearrangement joins TRBV15 to TRBJ2-5, with D maybe TRBD2 (7 bases). Trimming removed 0 bases at V and 1 base at J, with 18 bases between. CDR1 and CDR2 (germline): LNHNV, YYDKDF (reference sequence). The CDR3 is 18 amino acids. CDR3 DNA: TGTGCCACCAGCAGAGAGCAAGGGGGGGGAAGGTTCCAAGAGACCCAGTACTTC. It yields the protein CATSREQGGGRFQETQYF.

V gene TRBV4-3 combines with J gene TRBJ2-1; the D is unclear. V lost 0 bases to trimming and J lost 13 bases, with 13 bases between them. This CDR3 comprises 13 residues. Germline V CDR1 and CDR2: LGHNA, YSLEER. The CDR3 reads CASSQDIGETQFF. In nucleotides, the CDR3 is TGCGCCAGCAGCCAAGATATCGGAGAGACCCAGTTCTTC.

In this sample, this clonotype turned up many times. This sequence joins TRBV6-2 or TRBV6-3 and TRBJ2-4, with a tentative D call TRBD1 (6 bases). The J call may be faulty, since TRBJ2-7 better matches the DNA end. CDR1 is MNHEY and CDR2 is SVGEGT in the germline V gene. This CDR3 contains 14 residues. The CDR3 sequence: CASSYHDTGNEQYF. For the CDR3, the DNA is TGTGCCAGCAGTTACCACGATACAGGGAACGAGCAGTACTTC.

The table lists this clonotype with a count of one. The junction and the germline gene differ at one end; a read error may be behind it. The chain employs TRBV7-8 and TRBJ2-5, with 7 bases lining up with TRBD2. This CDR3 region has 15 residues. Germline CDR1 is SGHVS and CDR2 is FQNEAQ. CDR3 protein: CASSPQLGGEETQDF. The CDR3 DNA is TGTGCCAGCAGCCCCCAATTGGGGGGGGAAGAGACCCAGGACTTC.

The V call is TRBV29-1, the J call TRBJ2-5, with TRBD2 matching 7 bases. The CDR3 contains 14 residues. CDR1 and CDR2 (germline): SQVTM, ANQGSEA. V trimming: 2 bases; J trimming: 5 bases; junction bases outside the gene matches: 8. The CDR3 nucleotides are TGCAGCGTTGAATCTAGCGGCGAGGGGGAGACCCAGTACTTC. Protein: CSVESSGEGETQYF. Complete variable domain (other parts from reference TRBV29-1 and TRBJ2-5): SAVISQKPSRDICQRGTSLTIQCQVDSQVTMMFWYRQQPGQSLTLIATANQGSEATYESGFVIDKFPISRPNLTFSTLTVSNMSPEDSSIYLCSVESSGEGETQYFGPGTRLLVL.

The V gene is TRBV7-8, the J gene TRBJ1-5; D is uncertain. V lost 5 bases and J 5 bases, leaving 10 bases between the germline ends. The CDR3 runs to 13 residues. Germline CDR1 and CDR2: SGHVS and FQNEAQ. CDR3 nucleotides: TGTGCCAGCAGCCGCTTCGCGGATCAGCCCCAGCATTTT. Protein product: CASSRFADQPQHF.

With regard to this clonotype: At one boundary the junction diverges from the germline segment, which might be a read error. This chain links TRBV6-4 with TRBJ2-3; D is unclear. The CDR3 is made up of 18 amino acids. The germline CDR1 and CDR2 sequences are MRHNA and SNTAGT. The CDR3 sequence is CTSSESNVYRGSTDTQYF. Written as DNA, the CDR3 is TGTACCAGCAGTGAATCCAACGTCTACCGAGGTAGCACAGATACGCAGTATTTT.

The chain carries TRBV28 and TRBJ1-2; D gene uncertain. Deletions cut 3 bases from V and 8 bases from J, with 16 bases between. The CDR3 runs 14 residues. Germline CDR1 MDHEN, CDR2 SYDVKM. The CDR3 nucleotides read TGTGCCAGCAGTTTGGTGAGACGGCTATACGGCTACACCTTC. This codes for CASSLVRRLYGYTF.